This T cell receptor beta chain was found in a study of cytomegalovirus exposure and HLA in healthy donors. Findings and caveats of the study: Reportedly, diagnosis of cytomegalovirus status by the classifier showed high specificity and sensitivity. Within a later analysis, the majority of CMV-associated TCR beta chains appeared HLA-restricted. Upon later analysis, TCR association rates were observed to vary by HLA locus, being highest for DRB1 and lowest for HLA-C. Owing to their indistinguishability, certain V segments, notably TRBV6-2 and TRBV6-3, were excluded.

With regard to this clone: What it binds is unknown.

60 Vbeta and 13 Jbeta primers were used in PCR. The assay was immunoSEQ multiplex PCR, and TCRdb's table has in-frame clones only and misses some. The profile shows around 130,000 clones, about 80% of them singletons. V lost 4 bases, J lost 5 bases, and 11 bases stayed unmatched. The CDR3 spans 16 residues. Per the germline V gene, CDR1 is SGDLS and CDR2 is YYNGEE. The TCR sequence derives from a woman in her forties in good health and CMV-seronegative. The gene calls are TRBV9 and TRBJ2-7; 11 bases match TRBD2. The material sequenced was PBMCs. CDR3 amino acids: CASSSRLGTSGDEQYF. As DNA, the CDR3 is TGTGCCAGCAGCTCTCGTCTTGGGACTAGCGGCGACGAGCAGTACTTC.